The 20 T cell receptor beta chains given below trace back to one sample, sequenced in a study of T cell responses to AZD1222 COVID-19 vaccine. Method: immunoSEQ multiplex PCR; TCRdb's copy keeps in-frame clones and lacks some. The table has approximately 180,000 clones, about 89% seen once. The sequencing here drew on peripheral blood, taken on day 0 of AZD1222 vaccination. These receptors were collected from an adult in good health.

The chain employs TRBV19 and TRBJ2-5, with TRBD2 identical over 8 bases. The CDR3 loop spans 14 amino acids. V dropped 5 bases and J dropped 4; count of bases not matched to a gene: 6. The germline gives CDR1 LNHDA, CDR2 SQIVND (reference sequence). The CDR3 nucleotides are TGTGCCAGTAGTGCTCGGGGGGGAGCAGAGACCCAGTACTTC. Its translation is CASSARGGAETQYF.

The count of this clone is one. The genes are TRBV9 and TRBJ1-6; 9 bases map to TRBD1. Unmatched junction bases numbered 7, after V lost 3 bases and J lost 9 bases. Per the germline V gene, CDR1 is SGDLS and CDR2 is YYNGEE. This CDR3 spans 15 amino acids. The CDR3 sequence is CASSDRDRASSPLHF. CDR3 in DNA: TGTGCCAGCAGCGACCGGGACAGGGCGTCTTCACCCCTCCACTTT.

The gene calls are TRBV3-1 (or the pseudogene TRBV3-2) and TRBJ1-3; 9 bases are shared with TRBD1. The CDR3 covers 16 residues. The germline V gene has CDR1 LGHDT and CDR2 YNNKEL (reference sequence). Trimming cost V 4 bases and J 6 bases; bases outside gene matches: 10. CDR3 coding DNA: TGTGCCAGCAGCCGCTCCCCGGGACAGGGTCTAAACACCATATATTTT. As protein: CASSRSPGQGLNTIYF.

The V call is TRBV9, the J call TRBJ2-5, with 9 bases fitting TRBD2. Germline V gives CDR1 SGDLS, CDR2 YYNGEE. This CDR3 region has 16 residues. Unmatched junction bases numbered 8, after V lost 0 bases and J lost 5 bases. The CDR3 reads CASSVAGRGGPETQYF. CDR3 DNA sequence: TGTGCCAGCAGCGTAGCCGGGCGGGGGGGCCCTGAGACCCAGTACTTC.

Worth noting for this clone: The junction does not match germline at one end; this may be a read error. The genes are TRBV28 and TRBJ1-4; D unresolved. Germline lookup yields CDR1 MDHEN and CDR2 SYDVKM. The CDR3 sequence is 15 residues long. The CDR3 DNA is TGTGCCAGCAGCTTATCAGGAGGAACTAATGAAAAACTGTTTTTT. This codes for CASSLSGGTNEKLFF.

The chain has TRBV6-5 and TRBJ2-6, with D perhaps matching TRBD1 (6 bases). The germline V and J ends were trimmed by 8 bases and 4 bases, with 15 bases remaining between them. The V gene's germline CDR1 is MNHEY and CDR2 SVGAGI. The CDR3 has 15 residues. CDR3 bases: TGTGCCAGCTCTACAGGGTCGACCGGGGCCAACGTCCTGACTTTC. This gives the protein CASSTGSTGANVLTF.

The genes are TRBV6-4 and TRBJ2-1, with 13 bases lining up with TRBD2. J gave up 5 bases and V 6 bases, and 16 bases lay outside the gene matches. Germline CDR1 is MRHNA and CDR2 is SNTAGT. The CDR3 spans 19 residues. The CDR3 protein is CASSLPTSGRDIEDNEQFF. The CDR3 bases are TGTGCCAGCAGCCTCCCCACTAGCGGGAGGGATATAGAGGACAATGAGCAGTTCTTC.

The chain links TRBV28 to TRBJ2-2; D is unclear. This CDR3 comprises 16 residues. Germline-derived CDR1 and CDR2 are MDHEN and SYDVKM. With 2 bases removed from V and 3 bases from J, the gap between germline ends came to 13 bases. The DNA of the CDR3 is TGTGCCAGCAGTTTACCCCGGTCTCCGTACACCGGGGAGCTGTTTTTT. Its protein product is CASSLPRSPYTGELFF.

The chain combines TRBV28 with TRBJ1-2; D may be TRBD1 (6 bases). Germline-derived CDR1 and CDR2 are MDHEN and SYDVKM. This CDR3 contains 13 residues. Trimming took off 3 bases at V and 4 bases at J, with 9 bases between the two ends. In DNA form, the CDR3 reads TGTGCCAGCAGTTTTGGGGGCAGCTATGGCTACACCTTC. Protein: CASSFGGSYGYTF.

The genes are TRBV7-9 and TRBJ2-1; D may be TRBD2 (5 bases). Germline loops: CDR1 SEHNR, CDR2 FQNEAQ (reference sequence). Between the trimmed V and J ends, which lost 1 base and 12 bases, there was a span of 7 bases. The CDR3 consists of 11 residues. CDR3 residues: CASSLGLAQFF. For the CDR3, the DNA is TGTGCCAGCAGCTTAGGGCTAGCGCAGTTCTTC.

The chain employs TRBV7-2 and TRBJ1-2; D possibly corresponds to TRBD1 (6 bases). Germline values: CDR1 SGHTA, CDR2 FQGNSA. Trimming cost V 2 bases and J 8 bases, with 15 bases left between them. The CDR3 runs to 14 residues. CDR3 protein: CASSLFAGDEGYTF. The CDR3 coding sequence is TGTGCCAGCAGCTTATTTGCAGGGGATGAAGGCTACACCTTC.

This sequence joins TRBV7-3 and TRBJ2-7; 9 positions match TRBD1. Germline V gene sequence: CDR1 SGHTA, CDR2 FQGTGA. V lost 5 bases to trimming and J lost 3 bases; unmatched junction nucleotides: 8. The CDR3 consists of 15 residues. CDR3 sequence (DNA): TGTGCCAGCAGCACTACAGGGGGCGGAATCTACGAGCAGTACTTC. Its protein is CASSTTGGGIYEQYF. Complete variable domain (other parts from reference TRBV7-3 and TRBJ2-7): GAGVSQTPSNKVTEKGKYVELRCDPISGHTALYWYRQSLGQGPEFLIYFQGTGAADDSGLPNDRFFAVRPEGSVSTLKIQRTERGDSAVYLCASSTTGGGIYEQYFGPGTRLTVT.

The J gene is TRBJ2-6, the V gene TRBV11-2; either TRBD1 or TRBD2 may supply D (6 bases each). In germline, CDR1 is SGHAT, CDR2 FQNNGV. Trimming took off 1 base at V and 4 bases at J, with 8 bases between the two ends. The CDR3 has 15 amino acids. DNA of the CDR3: TGTGCCAGCAGCTTAGCGGGGGCCGGGGCCAACGTCCTGACTTTC. Protein sequence: CASSLAGAGANVLTF. Based on the CDR3 plus reference TRBV11-2 and TRBJ2-6, the full variable domain is EAGVAQSPRYKIIEKRQSVAFWCNPISGHATLYWYQQILGQGPKLLIQFQNNGVVDDSQLPKDRFSAERLKGVDSTLKIQPAKLEDSAVYLCASSLAGAGANVLTFGAGSRLTVL.

This clone appeared once. V and J are TRBV5-1 and TRBJ2-5, with 7 bases lining up with TRBD2. The junction had 2 bases not matched to a gene; V was cut back by 2 bases and J by 1 base. The CDR3 has 14 residues. Germline lookup yields CDR1 SGHRS and CDR2 YFSETQ. The CDR3 spells CASSLAGSQETQYF. The CDR3 DNA reads as TGCGCCAGCAGCTTAGCGGGGTCCCAAGAGACCCAGTACTTC. Complete variable domain (other parts from reference TRBV5-1 and TRBJ2-5): KAGVTQTPRYLIKTRGQQVTLSCSPISGHRSVSWYQQTPGQGLQFLFEYFSETQRNKGNFPGRFSGRQFSNSRSEMNVSTLELGDSALYLCASSLAGSQETQYFGPGTRLLVL.

This clone was seen ten or more times. The chain is built from TRBV19 and TRBJ1-5; 7 bases match TRBD1. This CDR3 is 17 amino acids long. Germline V gene lookup returns CDR1 LNHDA and CDR2 SQIVND (reference sequence). Trimming took 6 bases from V and 5 from J; bases not matched to a gene: 16. The CDR3 here is CASRRLGVGDSHQPQHF. CDR3 bases: TGTGCCAGTAGGCGTCTGGGTGTCGGGGACAGTCATCAGCCCCAGCATTTT.

This clone was recorded a few times. This chain links TRBV27 with TRBJ2-7, with TRBD2 matching over 13 bases. CDR1 is MNHEY and CDR2 is SMNVEV in the germline V gene (reference sequence). The CDR3 covers 15 residues. Trimming at V came to 6 bases and at J to 4 bases, leaving 6 bases not matched to a gene. The CDR3 nucleotides read TGTGCCAGCAGCCAAGGACTAGCGGGAGTTTACGAGCAGTACTTC. It is translated as CASSQGLAGVYEQYF.

The chain combines TRBV7-9 with TRBJ1-5; 12 bases are a match to TRBD1. The CDR3 length is 17 residues. V lost 4 bases and J lost 7; bases outside the gene matches: 11. Germline loops: CDR1 SEHNR, CDR2 FQNEAQ (reference sequence). CDR3 DNA sequence: TGTGCCAGCAGCTCAGGAGGGACAGGGGGCGCGGGACAGCCCCAGCATTTT. It yields the protein CASSSGGTGGAGQPQHF.

This chain connects TRBV30 to TRBJ2-1; D is perhaps TRBD1 or TRBD2 (5 bases each). Trimming took off 3 bases at V and 6 bases at J, with 27 bases between the two ends. This CDR3 is 18 amino acids long. The V gene's germline CDR1 is GTSNPN and CDR2 SVGIG (reference sequence). CDR3 region: CAWSPTFKTMGVGNEQFF. In DNA, the CDR3 is TGTGCCTGGAGCCCAACCTTTAAGACTATGGGGGTAGGCAATGAGCAGTTCTTC.

This clone turned up a few times. The rearrangement joins TRBV28 to TRBJ1-4; D is ambiguous. The length of the CDR3 is 16 residues. V was clipped by 5 bases and J by 1 base, with 14 bases between them. The germline V gene has CDR1 MDHEN and CDR2 SYDVKM. The CDR3 sequence: CASSPRGRRTNEKLFF. CDR3 nucleotides: TGTGCCAGCAGTCCCCGCGGACGGAGAACTAATGAAAAACTGTTTTTT. Complete variable domain (other parts from reference TRBV28 and TRBJ1-4): DVKVTQSSRYLVKRTGEKVFLECVQDMDHENMFWYRQDPGLGLRLIYFSYDVKMKEKGDIPEGYSVSREKKERFSLILESASTNQTSMYLCASSPRGRRTNEKLFFGSGTQLSVL.

The J gene is TRBJ2-5, the V gene TRBV7-8, with D hard to call. In germline, CDR1 is SGHVS, CDR2 FQNEAQ. V was cut by 5 bases and J by 6 bases, with 16 bases left in between. The CDR3 totals 14 residues. CDR3 DNA sequence: TGTGCCAGCAGCCACCTAAGGCGCGGACAGACCCAGTACTTC. This translates into CASSHLRRGQTQYF.